A selection of T cell receptor beta chains follows, all from one sample in a study of T cells in Graves' hyperthyroidism and ophthalmopathy. In TCRdb, the multiplex PCR reads were re-called with MiXCR into one record per CDR3 protein. The sample yields around 420,000 distinct CDR3 sequences, more than 15% seen once. The sample consisted of blood. The receptors were gathered from a young woman with Graves' hyperthyroidism. CDR3s include the opening cysteine and the closing phenylalanine or tryptophan. A D gene is named only where the DNA matches it firmly.

d_call,v_call,cdr3_aa
TRBD2,TRBV4-2,CASSQGGASGSYEQYF
-,TRBV6-1,CASSEFLDGLQETQYF
-,TRBV20-1,CSARDQRYSGANVLTF
-,TRBV6-1,CASSQQATNEKLFF
TRBD1,TRBV6-1,CASRTTGVLNSPLHF
-,TRBV9,CASSPGWEAGELFF
TRBD2,TRBV20-1,CSASGLAGDGRADTQYF
-,TRBV4-2,CASSQDSGRGNEQFF
-,TRBV7-2,CASSLNTGGYTF
-,TRBV3-1,CASSQDWLSSPLHF